The rows below give T cell receptor beta chains drawn from one sample of a study of metastatic and nonmetastatic thyroid tumors. MiXCR reprocessed the PCR reads for TCRdb. The data hold tens of thousands of clones, with roughly 25% observed a single time. Sequencing was performed on blood. The origin of the receptors is a female donor with papillary thyroid cancer or a benign thyroid nodule (not recorded which). Some clones in this sample may be carry-over from other donors' samples. The CDR3 runs from the conserved cysteine through the conserved F or W. The D gene is left open where the match is weak. Size is omitted from some rows. Given values are once, few, many or a class for expanded clones.

clone_size: medium-sized
d_call: TRBD2
v_call: TRBV6-1
j_call: TRBJ2-1
cdr3_aa: CASSELDGAGGLDEQFF
cdr3_nt: TGTGCCAGCAGTGAACTTGATGGAGCGGGAGGGTTGGATGAGCAGTTCTTC

clone_size: many
d_call: -
v_call: TRBV3-1
j_call: TRBJ2-2
cdr3_aa: CASTLPGETGELFF
cdr3_nt: TGTGCCAGCACCCTCCCAGGAGAGACCGGGGAGCTGTTTTTT

clone_size: -
d_call: TRBD1
v_call: TRBV5-1
j_call: TRBJ2-7
cdr3_aa: CASATGTGGYSEQYF
cdr3_nt: TGCGCCAGCGCAACCGGGACAGGTGGTTACAGCGAGCAGTACTTC

clone_size: -
d_call: TRBD1
v_call: TRBV20-1
j_call: TRBJ1-1
cdr3_aa: CSGWDSEAFF
cdr3_nt: TGCAGTGGCTGGGACAGTGAAGCTTTCTTT

clone_size: many
d_call: -
v_call: TRBV11-2
j_call: TRBJ2-1
cdr3_aa: CASSLGLFNEQFF
cdr3_nt: TGTGCCAGCAGCTTGGGACTGTTCAATGAGCAGTTCTTC

clone_size: many
d_call: TRBD2
v_call: TRBV18
j_call: TRBJ2-1
cdr3_aa: CASSPGTSGSLNEQFF
cdr3_nt: TGTGCCAGCTCACCGGGTACTAGCGGGAGTCTAAATGAGCAGTTCTTC

clone_size: many
d_call: -
v_call: TRBV6-2/TRBV6-3
j_call: TRBJ1-1
cdr3_aa: CASSRQQNTEAFF
cdr3_nt: TGTGCCAGCAGTCGACAGCAGAACACTGAAGCTTTCTTT

clone_size: few
d_call: TRBD2
v_call: TRBV29-1
j_call: TRBJ2-5
cdr3_aa: CSVSRTSGGQETQYF
cdr3_nt: TGCAGCGTTTCCCGGACTAGCGGGGGACAAGAGACCCAGTACTTC

clone_size: -
d_call: TRBD2
v_call: TRBV24-1
j_call: TRBJ2-7
cdr3_aa: CATSEAGGPYEQYF
cdr3_nt: TGTGCCACCAGTGAGGCGGGAGGGCCTTACGAGCAGTACTTC

clone_size: -
d_call: -
v_call: TRBV20-1
j_call: TRBJ1-2
cdr3_aa: CSARQASRGPTVGYTF
cdr3_nt: TGCAGTGCTAGGCAAGCTTCCCGGGGACCTACGGTTGGCTACACCTTC

clone_size: many
d_call: -
v_call: TRBV19
j_call: TRBJ1-4
cdr3_aa: CASSTDVGNEKLFF
cdr3_nt: TGTGCCAGTAGTACGGACGTCGGGAATGAAAAACTGTTTTTT

clone_size: many
d_call: TRBD2
v_call: TRBV5-8
j_call: TRBJ2-1
cdr3_aa: CASSRTSGNDEQFF
cdr3_nt: TGTGCCAGCAGTCGGACTAGCGGGAACGATGAGCAGTTCTTC

clone_size: many
d_call: -
v_call: TRBV20-1
j_call: TRBJ2-3
cdr3_aa: CSARGSTDTQYF
cdr3_nt: TGCAGTGCTAGGGGCAGCACAGATACGCAGTATTTT

clone_size: medium-sized
d_call: -
v_call: TRBV20-1
j_call: TRBJ2-7
cdr3_aa: CSASGDTAQHEQYF
cdr3_nt: TGCAGTGCTAGTGGTGACACCGCCCAACACGAGCAGTACTTC

clone_size: -
d_call: TRBD1
v_call: TRBV4-1
j_call: TRBJ2-7
cdr3_aa: CASSQDLYRGIYEQYF
cdr3_nt: TGCGCCAGCAGCCAAGATCTATACAGGGGGATCTACGAGCAGTACTTC

clone_size: many
d_call: TRBD1
v_call: TRBV28
j_call: TRBJ1-1
cdr3_aa: CASSLRGTEAFF
cdr3_nt: TGTGCCAGCAGTCTCAGGGGGACTGAAGCTTTCTTT

clone_size: -
d_call: -
v_call: TRBV5-1
j_call: TRBJ2-3
cdr3_aa: CASSFHADTQYF
cdr3_nt: TGCGCCAGCAGTTTTCACGCAGATACGCAGTATTTT

clone_size: -
d_call: -
v_call: TRBV9
j_call: TRBJ2-7
cdr3_aa: CASSPTLLALPYEQYF
cdr3_nt: TGTGCGAGCAGCCCCACTCTCCTAGCTTTACCCTACGAGCAGTACTTC

clone_size: many
d_call: TRBD1
v_call: TRBV19
j_call: TRBJ1-1
cdr3_aa: CASRDSLMNTEAFF
cdr3_nt: TGTGCCAGCCGGGACAGCCTTATGAACACTGAAGCTTTCTTT

clone_size: many
d_call: -
v_call: TRBV5-1
j_call: TRBJ1-1
cdr3_aa: CASSGPGLNTEAFF
cdr3_nt: TGCGCCAGCAGCGGTCCAGGCCTGAACACTGAAGCTTTCTTT

clone_size: -
d_call: TRBD1
v_call: TRBV6-2/TRBV6-3
j_call: TRBJ1-3
cdr3_aa: CASSSGTGSSGNTRYF
cdr3_nt: TGTGCCAGCAGTTCTGGGACAGGAAGCTCTGGAAACACGAGATATTTT

clone_size: -
d_call: -
v_call: TRBV6-1
j_call: TRBJ2-7
cdr3_aa: CATQLGGDVYEQYF
cdr3_nt: TGTGCCACCCAGTTGGGTGGAGACGTTTACGAGCAGTACTTC

clone_size: -
d_call: -
v_call: TRBV30
j_call: TRBJ1-2
cdr3_aa: CAWSGAGGYTF
cdr3_nt: TGTGCCTGGAGTGGCGCGGGCGGCTACACCTTC

clone_size: many
d_call: -
v_call: TRBV5-4
j_call: TRBJ2-7
cdr3_aa: CASRGADSSYEQYF
cdr3_nt: TGTGCCAGCAGGGGGGCCGACAGCTCCTACGAGCAGTACTTC

clone_size: many
d_call: TRBD1
v_call: TRBV27
j_call: TRBJ2-7
cdr3_aa: CASRTGAVGEQYF
cdr3_nt: TGTGCCAGCAGGACAGGGGCGGTTGGCGAGCAGTACTTC

clone_size: -
d_call: -
v_call: TRBV11-3
j_call: TRBJ2-2
cdr3_aa: CASSLGLGHNTGELFF
cdr3_nt: TGTGCCAGCAGCTTAGGTTTAGGACATAACACCGGGGAGCTGTTTTTT

clone_size: -
d_call: TRBD1
v_call: TRBV5-1
j_call: TRBJ2-1
cdr3_aa: CASSGQGTNEQFF
cdr3_nt: TGCGCCAGCAGCGGACAGGGTACCAATGAGCAGTTCTTC

clone_size: -
d_call: -
v_call: TRBV4-1
j_call: TRBJ2-1
cdr3_aa: CASSRGAYNEQFF
cdr3_nt: TGCGCCAGCAGCCGCGGTGCCTACAATGAGCAGTTCTTC

clone_size: -
d_call: -
v_call: TRBV6-1
j_call: TRBJ2-3
cdr3_aa: CASSDQAINTEYF
cdr3_nt: TGTGCCAGCAGTGACCAGGCGATCAATACGGAGTATTTT

clone_size: many
d_call: TRBD1
v_call: TRBV19
j_call: TRBJ2-7
cdr3_aa: CASSITGQGSHEQYF
cdr3_nt: TGTGCCAGTAGTATTACGGGACAGGGGTCCCACGAGCAGTACTTC

clone_size: -
d_call: TRBD2
v_call: TRBV6-2/TRBV6-3
j_call: TRBJ2-7
cdr3_aa: CASSYSKGLAGGPSYEQYF
cdr3_nt: TGTGCCAGCAGTTACTCGAAGGGACTAGCGGGGGGACCCTCCTACGAGCAGTACTTC

clone_size: -
d_call: -
v_call: TRBV20-1
j_call: TRBJ2-1
cdr3_aa: CSARTGGTDLNEQFF
cdr3_nt: TGCAGTGCTAGGACGGGCGGGACTGACCTCAATGAGCAGTTCTTC

clone_size: many
d_call: TRBD2
v_call: TRBV2
j_call: TRBJ2-2
cdr3_aa: CASRVGLAGGGELFF
cdr3_nt: TGTGCCAGCAGAGTGGGACTAGCGGGAGGAGGGGAGCTGTTTTTT